A single sample gave rise to the 5 T cell receptor beta chains below, sequenced in a study of cytomegalovirus exposure and HLA in healthy donors. Vbeta (60) and Jbeta (13) primers were used in the PCR. The repertoire was sequenced with immunoSEQ multiplex PCR; TCRdb's copy has only in-frame clones and lacks some. The sample yields more than 55,000 clones, roughly 71% seen once. The sequenced sample consisted of PBMCs. These receptors originate from a woman aged 55-69 years in good health and CMV-seropositive.

This rearrangement joins TRBV7-2 to TRBJ1-1; a weak D match, TRBD1 (5 bases). Germline V CDR1 and CDR2: SGHTA, FQGNSA. Trimming took 1 base from V and 12 from J, leaving 12 bases between them. This CDR3 is built from 12 residues. The CDR3 region has the DNA TGTGCCAGCAGCTTAGAAGTGGGGCAATCTTTCTTT. Its translation is CASSLEVGQSFF.

J is TRBJ2-7 and V is TRBV10-3, with 7 nucleotides matching TRBD1. J was trimmed by 8 bases and V by 7 bases; bases with no gene match: 11. The CDR3 spans 13 residues. Germline V gene sequence: CDR1 ENHRY, CDR2 SYGVKD. CDR3: CAINNDRERKQYF. DNA of the CDR3: TGTGCCATCAACAACGACAGGGAACGAAAGCAGTACTTC.

The chain recombines TRBV6-5 with TRBJ2-7; no definite D call. CDR3 length: 15 residues. Germline V CDR1 and CDR2: MNHEY, SVGAGI. Trimming took 2 bases from V and 0 from J, leaving 11 bases between them. The DNA of the CDR3 is TGTGCCAGCAGTTACAGTAGAGGTGTCTCCTACGAGCAGTACTTC. Encoded protein: CASSYSRGVSYEQYF.

The chain has TRBV4-2 and TRBJ2-3, with D tentatively TRBD2 (6 bases). Trimming left V 3 bases short and J 8 bases short, with 9 bases between. The CDR3 runs to 12 residues. Per the germline V gene, CDR1 is LGHNA and CDR2 is YNFKEQ. The CDR3 DNA sequence: TGTGCCAGCAGCCAGGGGGGAGGTACGCAGTATTTT. Translated, it gives CASSQGGGTQYF.

The rearrangement uses TRBV4-1 and TRBJ2-5; tentatively, D is TRBD2 (5 bases). The V end was cut by 2 bases, the J end by 6 bases, with 13 bases between. The CDR3 runs to 14 residues. The germline gives CDR1 MGHRA, CDR2 YSYEKL. CDR3 coding DNA: TGCGCCAGCAGCCAACCCTCCTCGGGAAAGACCCAGTACTTC. Encoded protein: CASSQPSSGKTQYF.